Listed below are T cell receptor beta chains from one sample, sequenced in a study of blood T cell repertoires in COVID-19. TCRdb keeps only in-frame clones here, not all; method: immunoSEQ multiplex PCR. The table lists around 160,000 clones, 80% to 90% of them singletons, with roughly 13% in the top ten. Sequenced input: peripheral blood. The receptors derive from a man in his late teens or twenties with COVID-19, enrolled during active disease. CDR3s include the opening cysteine and the closing phenylalanine or tryptophan. D genes are given only for firm matches. Size values are once, few and many counts, or a class for expanded clones, and some rows have none.

v_gene: TRBV7-8
abundance: -
j_gene: TRBJ2-1
d_gene: TRBD2
CDR3aa: CASSRLAGGDNEQFF
CDR3nt: TGTGCCAGCAGCAGACTAGCGGGAGGGGACAATGAGCAGTTCTTC

v_gene: TRBV7-2
abundance: -
j_gene: TRBJ2-7
d_gene: -
CDR3aa: CASSPAPWTDSYEQYF
CDR3nt: TGTGCCAGCAGCCCGGCCCCCTGGACTGACTCCTACGAGCAGTACTTC

v_gene: TRBV14
abundance: -
j_gene: TRBJ2-2
d_gene: -
CDR3aa: CASSQDRVLLFF
CDR3nt: TGTGCCAGCAGCCAAGACAGGGTATTGCTGTTTTTT

v_gene: TRBV7-8
abundance: -
j_gene: TRBJ2-2
d_gene: -
CDR3aa: CASSLSPRFPNTGELFF
CDR3nt: TGTGCCAGCAGCTTATCACCCAGATTTCCGAACACCGGGGAGCTGTTTTTT

v_gene: TRBV6-2/TRBV6-3
abundance: -
j_gene: TRBJ2-1
d_gene: -
CDR3aa: CASSYWAGKGNEQFF
CDR3nt: TGTGCCAGCAGTTACTGGGCAGGGAAAGGCAATGAGCAGTTCTTC

v_gene: TRBV5-6
abundance: many
j_gene: TRBJ1-4
d_gene: -
CDR3aa: CASSFIATNEKLLF
CDR3nt: TGTGCCAGCAGCTTCATTGCAACTAATGAAAAACTGCTTTTT

v_gene: TRBV7-9
abundance: -
j_gene: TRBJ2-1
d_gene: TRBD2
CDR3aa: CASSGLSGTTYNEQFF
CDR3nt: TGTGCCAGCAGCGGGCTAAGCGGGACGACCTACAATGAGCAGTTCTTC

v_gene: TRBV18
abundance: -
j_gene: TRBJ2-7
d_gene: -
CDR3aa: CASSPPRRERSYEQYF
CDR3nt: TGTGCCAGCTCACCACCTAGACGGGAGCGCTCCTACGAGCAGTACTTC

v_gene: TRBV7-8
abundance: -
j_gene: TRBJ2-2
d_gene: -
CDR3aa: CASSPSRGSNTGELFF
CDR3nt: TGTGCCAGCAGCCCTTCTCGAGGATCGAACACCGGGGAGCTGTTTTTT

v_gene: TRBV28
abundance: once
j_gene: TRBJ2-7
d_gene: TRBD1
CDR3aa: CAIRRQGTPYEQYF
CDR3nt: TGTGCCATCAGAAGACAGGGAACCCCCTACGAGCAGTACTTC

v_gene: TRBV28
abundance: -
j_gene: TRBJ2-3
d_gene: -
CDR3aa: CASSSRIPSTDTQYF
CDR3nt: TGTGCCAGCAGTTCGCGGATTCCTAGCACAGATACGCAGTATTTT

v_gene: TRBV28
abundance: -
j_gene: TRBJ2-7
d_gene: -
CDR3aa: CASSLGTPYEQYF
CDR3nt: TGTGCCAGCAGTTTGGGGACACCTTACGAGCAGTACTTC

v_gene: TRBV9
abundance: -
j_gene: TRBJ1-6
d_gene: TRBD1
CDR3aa: CASTSGTEGSPLHF
CDR3nt: TGTGCCAGCACCTCAGGGACAGAGGGTTCACCCCTCCACTTT

v_gene: TRBV24-1
abundance: once
j_gene: TRBJ2-7
d_gene: -
CDR3aa: CATGSVQGPQREQYF
CDR3nt: TGTGCCACCGGTTCCGTCCAGGGGCCGCAGCGAGAGCAGTACTTC

v_gene: TRBV19
abundance: -
j_gene: TRBJ2-3
d_gene: TRBD2
CDR3aa: CASRIAGIDTQYF
CDR3nt: TGTGCCAGCCGAATAGCGGGTATTGATACGCAGTATTTT

v_gene: TRBV7-2
abundance: once
j_gene: TRBJ2-1
d_gene: TRBD2
CDR3aa: CASMQPASGRGDEQFF
CDR3nt: TGTGCCAGCATGCAACCGGCTAGCGGGAGAGGGGATGAGCAGTTCTTC

v_gene: TRBV5-6
abundance: -
j_gene: TRBJ1-4
d_gene: -
CDR3aa: CASSLGNEKLLF
CDR3nt: TGTGCCAGCAGCTTGGGAAATGAAAAACTGCTTTTT

v_gene: TRBV3-1/TRBV3-2
abundance: -
j_gene: TRBJ2-1
d_gene: -
CDR3aa: CASSHRRGVGGDEQFF
CDR3nt: TGTGCCAGCAGCCACCGCCGGGGGGTAGGGGGTGATGAGCAGTTCTTC

v_gene: TRBV2
abundance: -
j_gene: TRBJ1-5
d_gene: -
CDR3aa: CASSTDRNQPQHF
CDR3nt: TGTGCCAGCAGTACGGACAGAAATCAGCCCCAGCATTTT

v_gene: TRBV9
abundance: -
j_gene: TRBJ1-4
d_gene: -
CDR3aa: CASSAGEHRIRNEKLLF
CDR3nt: TGTGCCAGCAGCGCGGGGGAGCACAGGATTAGGAATGAAAAACTGCTTTTT

v_gene: TRBV29-1
abundance: -
j_gene: TRBJ2-7
d_gene: -
CDR3aa: CSVEGLVSNEQYF
CDR3nt: TGCAGCGTTGAAGGGCTAGTCTCCAACGAGCAGTACTTC

v_gene: TRBV5-6
abundance: once
j_gene: TRBJ1-5
d_gene: TRBD1
CDR3aa: CASSLGTGANQPQHF
CDR3nt: TGTGCCAGCAGCTTGGGGACAGGGGCCAATCAGCCCCAGCATTTT

v_gene: TRBV30
abundance: -
j_gene: TRBJ2-3
d_gene: TRBD1
CDR3aa: CAWSVLSGGTDTQYF
CDR3nt: TGTGCCTGGAGTGTACTGTCAGGGGGAACAGATACGCAGTATTTT